The 29 T cell receptor beta chains below come from one sample, sequenced in a study of T cells and Merkel cell carcinoma outcomes. Profiled with immunoSEQ multiplex PCR; TCRdb holds only in-frame clones, not every one. This table has a few thousand clones, 70% to 90% appearing once. The sequenced sample was tumor tissue from Merkel cell carcinoma. The source of these receptors is a human donor with Merkel cell carcinoma.

This clone was counted a single time. This chain uses TRBV4-2 with TRBJ1-4, with TRBD1 identical over 8 bases. In germline, CDR1 is LGHNA, CDR2 YNFKEQ. This CDR3 has 16 amino acids. The V and J ends lost 2 bases and 0 bases, in that order; junction bases with no gene match: 2. The CDR3 is CASSQTDRATNEKLFF. For the CDR3, the DNA is TGTGCCAGCAGCCAAACGGACAGGGCAACTAATGAAAAACTGTTTTTT.

This chain uses TRBV12-5 with TRBJ2-3, with 11 nucleotides matching TRBD1. In germline, CDR1 is LGHNT, CDR2 FRNRAP. CDR3 length equals 16 residues. V shed 0 bases, J shed 5 bases, and the junction held 4 bases outside the gene matches. Here the CDR3 DNA reads TGTGCTAGTGGTTTGGTACTTGGGACAGGGGGAGATACGCAGTATTTT. Protein: CASGLVLGTGGDTQYF.

The J gene is TRBJ2-2, the V gene TRBV11-2; 8 nucleotides match TRBD1. The CDR3 sequence is 15 residues long. V lost 2 bases to trimming and J lost 4 bases; unmatched junction nucleotides: 3. Germline loops: CDR1 SGHAT, CDR2 FQNNGV. As DNA, the CDR3 is TGTGCCAGCAGCTTAAGGCAGGGGGCCACCGGGGAGCTGTTTTTT. It encodes CASSLRQGATGELFF.

This rearrangement joins TRBV4-3 to TRBJ2-2, with a tentative D call TRBD1 (6 bases). The germline V gene encodes CDR1 LGHNA and CDR2 YSLEER. CDR3 length: 15 amino acids. V lost 1 base to trimming and J lost 5 bases, with 11 bases between them. The CDR3 sequence is CASSQGTVGTGELFF. CDR3 DNA: TGCGCCAGCAGCCAAGGGACAGTCGGGACCGGGGAGCTGTTTTTT.

The chain has TRBV7-9 and TRBJ2-3; the D call may be TRBD1 or TRBD2 (5 bases each). CDR3 length: 14 residues. Germline values: CDR1 SEHNR, CDR2 FQNEAQ (reference sequence). V was clipped by 6 bases and J by 2 bases, with 12 bases between them. CDR3 residues: CASRGDSHTDTQYF. The DNA for the CDR3 is TGTGCCAGCAGGGGAGACAGTCACACAGATACGCAGTATTTT.

This chain uses TRBV27 with TRBJ2-7; D not resolved. This CDR3 has 13 amino acids. V was clipped by 0 bases and J by 3 bases, with 6 bases between them. Per the germline V gene, CDR1 is MNHEY and CDR2 is SMNVEV (reference sequence). CDR3 loop: CASSLSWNYEQYF. The CDR3 DNA is TGTGCCAGCAGTTTATCGTGGAACTACGAGCAGTACTTC.

This clone was recorded only once. The chain has TRBV27 and TRBJ2-1; D is possibly TRBD2 (6 bases). Germline V lookup: CDR1 MNHEY, CDR2 SMNVEV (reference sequence). V was trimmed by 4 bases and J by 12 bases, leaving 25 bases between them. This CDR3 contains 16 residues. CDR3 sequence (DNA): TGTGCCAGCAGTTCCCCGACTAGTGCCCAACGTGGAGCGCAGTTCTTC. This translates into CASSSPTSAQRGAQFF.

The V call is TRBV6-5, the J call TRBJ2-7; D may be TRBD1 or TRBD2 (5 bases each). This CDR3 spans 14 amino acids. The germline V gene has CDR1 MNHEY and CDR2 SVGAGI. Trimming left V 8 bases short and J 0 bases short, with 14 bases between. The CDR3 sequence is CASGGPGNSYEQYF. As DNA, the CDR3 is TGTGCCAGCGGGGGACCGGGAAACTCCTACGAGCAGTACTTC.

In this sample, this clone turned up a few times. The chain carries TRBV7-2 and TRBJ2-7; 8 nucleotides match TRBD2. The V segment lost 5 bases and the J segment 3 bases; nucleotides outside the gene matches: 6. CDR1 is SGHTA, CDR2 FQGNSA, per germline. The CDR3 runs 14 residues. In DNA, the CDR3 is TGTGCCAGCAGCCCACTAGCGGATAACTACGAGCAGTACTTC. Protein sequence: CASSPLADNYEQYF.

This clone showed up just once. The gene calls are TRBV4-3 and TRBJ1-5; 7 bases match TRBD1. J gave up 0 bases and V 4 bases, and 12 bases lay outside the gene matches. Germline lookup yields CDR1 LGHNA and CDR2 YSLEER. CDR3 length equals 18 residues. Here the CDR3 reads CASSPGDRLLYSNQPQHF. The CDR3 region has the DNA TGCGCCAGCAGCCCGGGGGACAGACTACTTTATAGCAATCAGCCCCAGCATTTT.

The chain links TRBV20-1 to TRBJ1-3; D uncertain. The CDR3 runs 11 residues. Deletions cut 3 bases from V and 16 bases from J, with 16 bases between. Germline V gene data show CDR1 as DFQATT and CDR2 as SNEGSKA (reference sequence). The CDR3 protein is CSASVGRFSYF. The CDR3 bases are TGCAGTGCTAGCGTAGGCAGGTTTAGCTATTTT.

The chain is built from TRBV15 and TRBJ1-5; no firm D call. V shed 1 base and J shed 3 bases, with 7 bases lying between them. The CDR3 runs to 14 residues. CDR1 is LNHNV, CDR2 YYDKDF, per germline (reference sequence). The chain's CDR3 is CATSRVEPNQPQHF. CDR3 DNA sequence: TGTGCCACCAGCAGAGTAGAACCCAATCAGCCCCAGCATTTT.

The V call is TRBV15, the J call TRBJ2-7; the D is unclear. CDR1 LNHNV and CDR2 YYDKDF come from the germline V gene (reference sequence). With 0 bases removed from V and 0 bases from J, the gap between germline ends came to 6 bases. The CDR3 consists of 14 residues. The CDR3 nucleotides read TGTGCCACCAGCAGAGAGGGGATCTCCTACGAGCAGTACTTC. Translating gives CATSREGISYEQYF.

This clone is a singleton in its sample. The rearrangement joins TRBV5-1 to TRBJ2-3; D gene uncertain. Looked up from germline, CDR1 is SGHRS and CDR2 is YFSETQ. The CDR3 extends over 16 amino acids. Trimming took 0 bases from V and 0 from J, leaving 11 bases between them. This chain's CDR3 is CASSLEPGPSTDTQYF. The CDR3 region has the DNA TGCGCCAGCAGCTTGGAGCCCGGGCCTAGCACAGATACGCAGTATTTT.

Only one count was recorded for this clone. The chain combines TRBV4-1 with TRBJ2-1; no clear D gene. Germline V lookup: CDR1 MGHRA, CDR2 YSYEKL. This CDR3 has 14 residues. The V end lost 4 bases, the J end lost 2 bases, and 9 bases lay between the germline ends. CDR3: CASSPLSAYNEQFF. CDR3 nucleotides: TGCGCCAGCAGCCCCTTAAGTGCCTACAATGAGCAGTTCTTC.

CDR3 sequence reads: CASSPDQGLYNEQFF. CDR3 DNA sequence: TGTGCCAGTAGTCCAGATCAGGGGTTGTACAATGAGCAGTTCTTC. The V and J genes are TRBV19 and TRBJ2-1, with D possibly TRBD1 on 6 matching bases. V was cut by 5 bases and J by 4 bases, with 15 bases left in between. The CDR3 has 15 residues. Germline-derived CDR1 and CDR2 are LNHDA and SQIVND (reference sequence).

A remark on this clone: A read error may produce the germline difference seen at one junction end. This chain links TRBV7-7 with TRBJ2-1, with 7 bases fitting TRBD1. The CDR3 consists of 13 residues. CDR1 SSHAT and CDR2 FNYEAQ come from the germline V gene (reference sequence). CDR3 nucleotide sequence: TGTGCTAGCAGCTATGGGACAGCGGAAGAGCAGTTCTTC. As protein: CASSYGTAEEQFF.

This clone was counted only a few times. V and J are TRBV28 and TRBJ2-7; D may be TRBD1 or TRBD2 (5 bases each). Trimming pared 7 bases from V and 0 bases from J, leaving 13 bases between. The CDR3 has 14 residues. Germline CDR1 reads MDHEN; CDR2 reads SYDVKM. CDR3 sequence: CASISGRSSYEQYF. Here the CDR3 DNA reads TGTGCCAGCATCTCGGGACGGAGCTCCTACGAGCAGTACTTC.

This chain uses TRBV29-1 with TRBJ1-2, with D perhaps TRBD1 (6 bases). V lost 6 bases and J lost 8, with 13 bases in between. The CDR3 is 11 residues long. CDR1 SQVTM and CDR2 ANQGSEA come from the germline V gene. The CDR3 here is CSVLTGYGYTF. CDR3 nucleotides: TGCAGCGTCCTAACAGGGTACGGCTACACCTTC.

A note on this clone: Different DNA sequences within this sample yield the same CDR3. The chain carries TRBV10-3 and TRBJ2-3; 9 bases map to TRBD2. This CDR3 spans 15 amino acids. Looked up from germline, CDR1 is ENHRY and CDR2 is SYGVKD. V lost 5 bases and J lost 0; bases outside the gene matches: 3. The chain's CDR3 is CAISSGGISTDTQYF. The CDR3 DNA reads as TGTGCCATCAGTAGCGGGGGGATTAGCACAGATACGCAGTATTTT.

This clone was detected only a few times. The rearrangement uses TRBV28 and TRBJ2-1, with 7 bases aligning to TRBD2. The CDR3 contains 13 residues. Germline trimming cut 11 bases from V and 2 bases from J; bases unmatched to any gene: 6. From germline, CDR1 is MDHEN and CDR2 SYDVKM. The CDR3 nucleotides read TGTGCCTGCATGCGGGGGACCTACAATGAGCAGTTCTTC. Protein product: CACMRGTYNEQFF.

The chain employs TRBV9 and TRBJ1-1; D ambiguous. Germline V gene lookup returns CDR1 SGDLS and CDR2 YYNGEE. V gave up 2 bases and J gave up 5 bases, with 10 bases separating them. CDR3 length: 13 residues. CDR3 sequence (DNA): TGTGCCAGCAGCGTCTCTAACTGGACTGAAGCTTTCTTT. Protein product: CASSVSNWTEAFF.

The chain is built from TRBV15 and TRBJ2-2, with TRBD1 identical over 8 bases. Per germline, CDR1 LNHNV and CDR2 YYDKDF (reference sequence). The CDR3 sequence is 14 residues long. The V segment lost 2 bases and the J segment 5 bases; nucleotides outside the gene matches: 1. CDR3: CATSRTGGTGELFF. The CDR3 DNA sequence: TGTGCCACCAGCAGAACAGGGGGTACCGGGGAGCTGTTTTTT.

CDR3 sequence reads: CASSHPGGQGYNQPQHF. Written as DNA, the CDR3 is TGCGCCAGCAGTCACCCAGGGGGACAGGGATATAATCAGCCCCAGCATTTT. The chain employs TRBV23-1 and TRBJ1-5; 9 bases line up with TRBD1. TRBV23-1 is an ORF; its function is uncertain. Trimming at V came to 3 bases and at J to 4 bases, leaving 10 bases not matched to a gene. The CDR3 covers 17 residues.

The chain has TRBV28 and TRBJ1-3; D is unresolved. Trimming stripped 6 bases from V and 1 base from J, with 13 bases between. The CDR3 spans 15 residues. Germline V gene lookup returns CDR1 MDHEN and CDR2 SYDVKM. Here the CDR3 DNA reads TGTGCCAGCAGGGACTCAGGAGTATCTGGAAACACCATATATTTT. It yields the protein CASRDSGVSGNTIYF.

The chain has TRBV18 and TRBJ1-3; 8 nucleotides line up with TRBD1. V shed 4 bases, J shed 4 bases, and the junction held 6 bases outside the gene matches. Germline V gene data show CDR1 as KGHSH and CDR2 as LQKENI. This CDR3 is 15 amino acids long. This CDR3 reads CASSRQGAGGNTIYF. The CDR3 bases are TGTGCCAGCTCACGTCAGGGGGCAGGAGGAAACACCATATATTTT. Drawing the rest from reference TRBV18 and TRBJ1-3, the complete variable domain is NAGVMQNPRHLVRRRGQEARLRCSPMKGHSHVYWYRQLPEEGLKFMVYLQKENIIDESGMPKERFSAEFPKEGPSILRIQQVVRGDSAAYFCASSRQGAGGNTIYFGEGSWLTVV.

As concerns this clone: Other DNA sequences of this sample code for an identical CDR3. The chain has TRBV11-2 and TRBJ2-7, with 12 nucleotides matching TRBD1. V lost 5 bases, J lost 4 bases, and 9 bases stayed unmatched. The CDR3 has 16 residues. From germline, CDR1 is SGHAT and CDR2 FQNNGV. CDR3 residues: CASSTAGTGGLYEQYF. In nucleotides, the CDR3 is TGTGCCAGCAGCACCGCCGGGACAGGGGGCCTTTACGAGCAGTACTTC.

V gene TRBV30 combines with J gene TRBJ2-5; 10 bases fit TRBD2. Per germline, CDR1 GTSNPN and CDR2 SVGIG (reference sequence). The CDR3 is 14 residues long. With 1 base clipped from V and 5 bases from J, the junction kept 4 bases outside the gene matches. Here the CDR3 reads CAWSGGLATETQYF. DNA for the CDR3: TGTGCCTGGAGTGGGGGACTAGCGACGGAGACCCAGTACTTC.

The chain uses TRBV5-1 and TRBJ1-1; D unresolved. The CDR3 sequence is 13 residues long. Trimming removed 6 bases from V and 12 bases from J, with 21 bases in between. CDR1 is SGHRS, CDR2 YFSETQ, per germline. The CDR3 loop reads CASNEGRVTKTFF. The CDR3 bases are TGCGCCAGCAACGAGGGTAGGGTTACTAAAACTTTCTTT.